These T cell receptor beta chains were read from a single sample in a study of blood T cells in healthy people across ages. TCRdb re-called the 5' RACE reads with MiXCR, one entry per CDR3 protein. This table holds some 940,000 distinct CDR3 sequences, around 29% found once. These data were also reused for a study on T cells of mothers and their children.

The specimen was blood. All receptors derive from a woman aged 35 to 49 in good health. The CDR3 runs from the conserved cysteine through the conserved F or W. A D gene is named only where the DNA matches it firmly. Clone size, where shown, is once, few, many, or a class for clones that have expanded.

abundance,v_gene,d_gene,j_gene,CDR3nt,CDR3aa
-,TRBV18,TRBD1,TRBJ2-1,TGTGCCAGCTCACTGACAGGGTATGATCCTCCATACAATGAGCAGTTCTTC,CASSLTGYDPPYNEQFF
many,TRBV5-1,-,TRBJ2-7,TGCGCCAGCAGCCGTACGAGATACGAGCAGTACTTC,CASSRTRYEQYF
-,TRBV6-5,TRBD1,TRBJ1-6,TGTGCCAGCAGAGCTAACAGGGGAACGAATTCACCCCTCCACTTT,CASRANRGTNSPLHF
few,TRBV30,-,TRBJ1-5,TGTGCCTGGAGCGGCGTTATAGCCAATCAGCCCCAGCATTTT,CAWSGVIANQPQHF
-,TRBV10-2,-,TRBJ2-7,TGCGCCAGCAGTGAGGAACAGGGTCTATCCTACGAGCAGTACTTC,CASSEEQGLSYEQYF
-,TRBV7-2,-,TRBJ2-1,TGTGCCAGCAGCTTAGCTTTGACAGGAACCTGCGAGCAGTTCTTC,CASSLALTGTCEQFF
few,TRBV29-1,-,TRBJ1-1,TGCAGCGTTGAAGACCCCCCCACTGAAGCTTTCTTT,CSVEDPPTEAFF
-,TRBV5-1,-,TRBJ2-3,TGCGTCAGCAGCTTGGCCCCGGTCCTCCAGGCCGCAGATACGCAGTATTTT,CVSSLAPVLQAADTQYF
-,TRBV28,TRBD1,TRBJ1-1,TGTGCCAGCAGTCCGACGACAGGGTCGGACACTGAAGCTTTCTTT,CASSPTTGSDTEAFF
-,TRBV20-1,-,TRBJ2-1,TGCAGTGCTCCGACTGGCTCCTACAATGAGCAGTTCTTC,CSAPTGSYNEQFF
many,TRBV20-1,-,TRBJ2-5,TGCAGTGCTAGGGACGGAAAAGACCTACAAGAGACCCAGTACTTC,CSARDGKDLQETQYF
-,TRBV7-8,-,TRBJ2-6,TGTGCCAGCAGCTTAGTATGGCAGGCTGGGGCCAACGTCCTGACTTTC,CASSLVWQAGANVLTF
-,TRBV14,-,TRBJ1-1,TGTGCCGGCAGCCGAGAATTGAACACTGAAGCTTTCTTT,CAGSRELNTEAFF
many,TRBV20-1,TRBD2,TRBJ2-1,TGCAGTGCTAGAGCGGCGGGGGGTTCCTACAATGAGCAGTTCTTC,CSARAAGGSYNEQFF
-,TRBV5-1,-,TRBJ2-7,TGCGCCTGCACCACATCGGACAGTAAATACGAGCAGTACTTC,CACTTSDSKYEQYF
many,TRBV5-1,-,TRBJ1-1,TGTGCCAGCAGTTTTCGGGGCGAGAACACTGAAGCTTTCTTT,CASSFRGENTEAFF
-,TRBV3-1,-,TRBJ2-1,TGTGCCAGCACCCCTGCACTGGTTATCGACAATGAGCAGTTCTTC,CASTPALVIDNEQFF
-,TRBV20-1,TRBD2,TRBJ2-7,TGCAGTGCCGCGGGGGTAGACTACGAGCAGTACTTC,CSAAGVDYEQYF
many,TRBV20-1,TRBD1,TRBJ2-7,TGCAGTGCCGCCCGGGGACAGGGTTCCTACGAGCAGTACTTC,CSAARGQGSYEQYF
-,TRBV5-1,-,TRBJ1-1,TGCGCCAGCATCCGCGGGGGGAGGAACACTGAAGCTTTCTTT,CASIRGGRNTEAFF